The 23 T cell receptor beta chains below come from one sample, sequenced in a study of regulatory T cells in long-lasting Graves disease. Time point denoted: newly diagnosed GD, antithyroid drugs for less than 3 months. The TCR library used RNA extracted from PBMCs. Sequencing libraries for TCR beta were prepared with iRepertoire HTBI primers and Arm-PCR of CDR3 regions. TCRdb passed the multiplex PCR reads through MiXCR, listing each CDR3 protein once. The repertoire has approximately 480,000 distinct CDR3 sequences, 15% to 20% of them found once; the top ten carry 9.5% to 15%. This same sample was also taken into another study, of T cells in Graves' hyperthyroidism and ophthalmopathy.

The starting material was peripheral blood mononuclear cells (PBMCs), obtained at new diagnosis, from a patient treated with antithyroid drugs. These receptors came from a man in his forties with Graves disease.

There are many counts of this clonotype. This chain links TRBV6-1 with TRBJ2-7, with a tentative D call TRBD1 (6 bases). The CDR3 length is 12 residues. Germline V gene sequence: CDR1 MNHNS, CDR2 SASEGT. V dropped 6 bases and J dropped 6 bases, with 12 bases sitting between them. The CDR3 nucleotides are TGTGCCAGCAGCTCACAGGGTTCCGAGCAGTACTTC. This sequence encodes CASSSQGSEQYF.

This clonotype was seen more than once but under ten times. This chain connects TRBV9 to TRBJ2-2; D might be TRBD1 or TRBD2, each matching 5 bases. This CDR3 has 16 amino acids. V was shortened by 4 bases and J by 2 bases, with 15 bases between the two germline ends. CDR1 and CDR2 from the germline V gene are SGDLS and YYNGEE. The CDR3 DNA sequence: TGTGCCAGCAGCCAGGTGGGGGAGATAAACACCGGGGAGCTGTTTTTT. Translation: CASSQVGEINTGELFF.

This clonotype was detected ten times or more. The chain recombines TRBV10-3 with TRBJ2-7; the match to TRBD2 covers 11 bases. The CDR3 is 15 amino acids. Germline V gives CDR1 ENHRY, CDR2 SYGVKD. V shed 6 bases, J shed 1 base, and the junction held 5 bases outside the gene matches. CDR3 bases: TGTGCCATCAGGCCCCTAGCGGGAGGTTCCTACGAGCAGTACTTC. Its translation: CAIRPLAGGSYEQYF.

In its sample, this clonotype was seen many times. This chain uses TRBV3-1 with TRBJ2-3; D may be TRBD2 (5 bases). Germline CDR1 and CDR2: LGHDT and YNNKEL (reference sequence). Trimming took 4 bases from V and 8 from J, leaving 16 bases between them. The CDR3 is made up of 14 amino acids. In DNA, the CDR3 is TGTGCCAGCAGCCCGGGGAATGATTTTGGTACGCAGTATTTT. Protein product: CASSPGNDFGTQYF.

Ten or more counts support this clonotype. The chain employs TRBV28 and TRBJ1-1; 7 nucleotides align to TRBD1. The CDR3 extends over 14 amino acids. Germline-derived CDR1 and CDR2 are MDHEN and SYDVKM. Germline trimming cut 8 bases from V and 4 bases from J; bases unmatched to any gene: 10. The CDR3 DNA reads as TGTGCCAGCTCGAGAGGGGGCTCGGCCACTGAAGCTTTCTTT. The encoded protein is CASSRGGSATEAFF.

This clonotype has only a few counts. The V gene is TRBV15, the J gene TRBJ2-1; no reliable D call. This CDR3 has 16 residues. Germline V CDR1 and CDR2: LNHNV, YYDKDF (reference sequence). V lost 0 bases, J lost 0 bases, and 9 bases lay in between. CDR3 protein: CATSRDLGHSYNEQFF. CDR3 nucleotide sequence: TGTGCCACCAGCAGAGATTTAGGGCACTCCTACAATGAGCAGTTCTTC.

This clonotype was picked up many times. The V and J genes are TRBV6-2 or TRBV6-3 and TRBJ1-5; 8 bases align to TRBD1. J lost 2 bases, V lost 5 bases, and 14 bases had no gene match. CDR1 MNHEY and CDR2 SVGEGT come from the germline V gene. There are 18 residues in the CDR3. The chain's CDR3 is CASSDPSQGGVGNQPQHF. The CDR3 region has the DNA TGTGCCAGCAGTGATCCCTCACAGGGGGGGGTTGGCAATCAGCCCCAGCATTTT.

This chain uses TRBV11-2 with TRBJ2-5; 12 nucleotides agree with TRBD2. The V segment lost 5 bases and the J segment 5 bases; nucleotides outside the gene matches: 6. The CDR3 has 15 amino acids. From germline, CDR1 is SGHAT and CDR2 FQNNGV. The CDR3 sequence: CASSTTSGRGETQYF. CDR3 DNA: TGTGCCAGCAGCACGACTAGCGGGAGAGGGGAGACCCAGTACTTC. The entire variable domain, with the rest obtained from reference TRBV11-2 and TRBJ2-5, is as follows: EAGVAQSPRYKIIEKRQSVAFWCNPISGHATLYWYQQILGQGPKLLIQFQNNGVVDDSQLPKDRFSAERLKGVDSTLKIQPAKLEDSAVYLCASSTTSGRGETQYFGPGTRLLVL.

Note on this clonotype: A much larger clone differs from this one at a single base, so this may be a read error. The CDR3 region is CASPGLAGPADTQYF. The CDR3 DNA reads TGTGCCAGCCCGGGACTAGCGGGGCCCGCGGATACGCAGTATTTT. The rearrangement links TRBV11-2 to TRBJ2-1; 13 positions agree with TRBD2. The J call may be in error: the DNA end matches TRBJ2-3 better. CDR3 length equals 15 residues. Germline lookup yields CDR1 SGHAT and CDR2 FQNNGV.

This clonotype was observed at least ten times. This chain uses TRBV28 with TRBJ1-2; the D gene is possibly TRBD1 (6 bases). V lost 6 bases and J 5 bases, leaving 25 bases between the germline ends. This CDR3 spans 17 amino acids. In germline, CDR1 is MDHEN, CDR2 SYDVKM. This CDR3 is CASSQGQRIVSGYGYTF. The CDR3 nucleotides read TGTGCCAGCAGCCAAGGACAGAGAATAGTCTCGGGTTATGGCTACACCTTC.

This clonotype was observed at least ten times. This chain joins TRBV5-1 and TRBJ2-1; 10 positions agree with TRBD2. The CDR3 runs 14 residues. The germline V gene has CDR1 SGHRS and CDR2 YFSETQ. Germline trimming cut 3 bases from V and 6 bases from J; bases unmatched to any gene: 3. The CDR3, as DNA: TGCGCCAGCAGCTCAGCGGGAGGGGGCAATGAGCAGTTCTTC. Translating it yields CASSSAGGGNEQFF.

The sample holds many counts of this clonotype. The gene calls are TRBV5-1 and TRBJ2-1; D is ambiguous. V was shortened by 2 bases and J by 5 bases, with 11 bases between the two germline ends. This CDR3 spans 14 amino acids. Germline CDR1 reads SGHRS; CDR2 reads YFSETQ. The CDR3 spells CASSFSKANNEQFF. The CDR3 coding sequence is TGCGCCAGCAGCTTTTCGAAAGCTAACAATGAGCAGTTCTTC.

As to this clonotype: This may come from a read error, since a much larger clone is one base off. The rearrangement links TRBV2 to TRBJ2-1; possibly TRBD2 for D (6 bases). The CDR3 spans 13 residues. The germline V gene encodes CDR1 SNHLY and CDR2 FYNNEI. The DNA for the CDR3 is TGTGCCGGCAGTCCGAGTAGCGGCAATGAGCAGTTCTTC. It translates to CAGSPSSGNEQFF.

Many counts were recorded for this clonotype. The chain combines TRBV2 with TRBJ2-1, with D perhaps matching TRBD1 or TRBD2 (5 bases each). Germline V gene lookup returns CDR1 SNHLY and CDR2 FYNNEI. Trimming stripped 8 bases from V and 2 bases from J, with 10 bases between. This CDR3 contains 13 residues. CDR3 bases: TGTGCCAGCCGGGACGGTCCCTACAATGAGCAGTTCTTC. Translating it yields CASRDGPYNEQFF.

This clonotype was counted many times. The chain has TRBV15 and TRBJ2-5; perhaps TRBD2 as D (6 bases). V shed 0 bases and J shed 1 base, with 21 bases lying between them. CDR3 length equals 19 residues. Germline CDR1 and CDR2: LNHNV and YYDKDF (reference sequence). CDR3 loop: CATSREDRPGLHLQETQYF. The DNA of the CDR3 is TGTGCCACCAGCAGAGAAGATCGGCCCGGACTACACCTCCAAGAGACCCAGTACTTC.

This clonotype was seen at least ten times. The rearrangement uses TRBV13 and TRBJ2-7; D might be TRBD1 or TRBD2, each matching 5 bases. Per the germline V gene, CDR1 is PRHDT and CDR2 is FYEKMQ (reference sequence). The V end lost 0 bases, the J end lost 3 bases, and 18 bases lay between the germline ends. There are 17 residues in the CDR3. In nucleotides, the CDR3 is TGTGCCAGCAGCTTAGGTCTCCGTATAGGGGAGAACTACGAGCAGTACTTC. This sequence encodes CASSLGLRIGENYEQYF.

The chain links TRBV5-1 to TRBJ2-3; the D gene is possibly TRBD2 (6 bases). This CDR3 has 15 amino acids. Germline V gene lookup returns CDR1 SGHRS and CDR2 YFSETQ. V lost 1 base and J 2 bases, leaving 11 bases between the germline ends. The CDR3, as DNA: TGCGCCAGCAGCTTGCAGCGGGCCCACACAGATACGCAGTATTTT. It translates to CASSLQRAHTDTQYF.

This clonotype was seen at least ten times. The rearrangement links TRBV10-3 to TRBJ2-6; no clear D gene. The germline gives CDR1 ENHRY, CDR2 SYGVKD. The CDR3 runs to 15 residues. Trimming took 10 bases from V and 2 from J, leaving 15 bases between them. The CDR3 sequence: CATRLGVAGANVLTF. The CDR3 region has the DNA TGTGCCACCAGGCTAGGCGTAGCTGGGGCCAACGTCCTGACTTTC.

This clonotype was counted a few times. In DNA form, the CDR3 reads TGTGCCAGCAGTCACAGGGGAGGCGATAACTATGGCTACACCTTC. This translates into CASSHRGGDNYGYTF. The rearrangement joins TRBV6-1 to TRBJ1-2; TRBD1 matches at 7 bases. Germline V gives CDR1 MNHNS, CDR2 SASEGT. This CDR3 has 15 residues. Germline trimming cut 5 bases from V and 1 base from J; bases unmatched to any gene: 7.

This clonotype came up many times. The chain links TRBV29-1 to TRBJ1-1; the D is unclear. CDR1 SQVTM and CDR2 ANQGSEA come from the germline V gene. V lost 3 bases and J lost 5, with 13 bases in between. The CDR3 has 13 amino acids. CDR3 sequence: CSVDVVRETEAFF. CDR3 nucleotides: TGCAGCGTTGATGTGGTCCGTGAGACTGAAGCTTTCTTT.

This clonotype was counted many times. The rearrangement joins TRBV6-1 to TRBJ1-2, with no clear D. CDR1 is MNHNS, CDR2 SASEGT, per germline. With 7 bases removed from V and 0 bases from J, the gap between germline ends came to 12 bases. The CDR3 loop spans 14 amino acids. The CDR3 reads CASNMRTANYGYTF. The CDR3 DNA is TGTGCCAGCAACATGAGGACGGCTAACTATGGCTACACCTTC.

This clonotype came up many times. The V gene is TRBV5-8, the J gene TRBJ2-1; possibly TRBD1 or TRBD2 for D (5 bases each). The ends were cut back, 3 bases at V and 7 bases at J, with 17 bases in the middle. The germline V gene has CDR1 SGHTS and CDR2 YDEGEE. This CDR3 has 15 residues. The CDR3 sequence is CASSWGPNLGNEQFF. The CDR3, as DNA: TGTGCCAGCAGCTGGGGACCGAACCTGGGGAATGAGCAGTTCTTC.

This clonotype was recorded at least ten times. The J gene is TRBJ1-5, the V gene TRBV18; D is unclear. The V and J ends lost 3 bases and 6 bases respectively, with 12 bases between them. The germline gives CDR1 KGHSH, CDR2 LQKENI. The CDR3 has 14 amino acids. CDR3 nucleotides: TGTGCCAGCTCACCCGAACCTCGGGGTCAGCCCCAGCATTTT. Protein: CASSPEPRGQPQHF.